The 29 T cell receptor beta chains in this list originate from one sample, sequenced in a study of shared clonotypes between healthy human individuals. This table comes from immunoSEQ multiplex PCR, and its TCRdb copy is limited to in-frame clones, with some not included. This sample has some 1 million clones, with more than 60% found just once. Sequencing was done on a sample of memory CD4+ T cells sorted from blood. Documented subset: CD45RA-negative fraction. The receptor set was obtained from a man aged 18 to 30 in good health.

Concerning this clone: Other DNA sequences in the same sample also yield this CDR3. This chain's CDR3 is CASSLVGGGGEKLFF. The CDR3, as DNA: TGTGCCAGCAGCTTAGTTGGGGGTGGAGGTGAAAAACTGTTTTTT. The chain couples TRBV7-8 to TRBJ1-4, with D tentatively TRBD1 (5 bases). This CDR3 region has 15 residues. The ends were cut back, 1 base at V and 7 bases at J, with 13 bases in the middle. Germline CDR1 reads SGHVS; CDR2 reads FQNEAQ.

The chain uses TRBV5-3 and TRBJ2-1, with D tentatively TRBD1 or TRBD2 (6 bases each). TRBV5-3 belongs to the ORF category, with a function that is uncertain. V shed 4 bases and J shed 1 base, with 12 bases lying between them. The CDR3 is made up of 15 amino acids. CDR3: CARSRQDYSYNEQFF. The CDR3, as DNA: TGTGCCAGAAGCAGACAGGACTATTCCTACAATGAGCAGTTCTTC.

This clone came up a few times. The chain's CDR3 is CASSGEWTEAFF. The CDR3 nucleotides are TGTGCCAGCAGTGGGGAGTGGACTGAAGCTTTCTTT. The rearrangement joins TRBV6-4 to TRBJ1-1, with no clear D. V lost 4 bases to trimming and J lost 5 bases, with 8 bases between them. The V gene's germline CDR1 is MRHNA and CDR2 SNTAGT. The CDR3 contains 12 residues.

The CDR3 region is CASSPQGGGGRNEQFF. The CDR3 DNA reads TGCGCCAGCAGCCCCCAGGGCGGGGGAGGACGTAATGAGCAGTTCTTC. This sequence joins TRBV5-1 and TRBJ2-1; 7 bases match TRBD2. Germline lookup yields CDR1 SGHRS and CDR2 YFSETQ. V dropped 4 bases and J dropped 7; count of bases not matched to a gene: 14. The CDR3 totals 16 residues. Using reference TRBV5-1 and TRBJ2-1 for the parts outside the CDR3, the full variable domain is KAGVTQTPRYLIKTRGQQVTLSCSPISGHRSVSWYQQTPGQGLQFLFEYFSETQRNKGNFPGRFSGRQFSNSRSEMNVSTLELGDSALYLCASSPQGGGGRNEQFFGPGTRLTVL.

The J gene is TRBJ1-2, the V gene TRBV19; 9 bases line up with TRBD1. CDR3 length: 15 amino acids. The V segment lost 10 bases and the J segment 2 bases; nucleotides outside the gene matches: 11. Germline lookup yields CDR1 LNHDA and CDR2 SQIVND (reference sequence). CDR3 DNA sequence: TGTGCCACTGGGACAGGGAGTTGGGCGAACTATGGCTACACCTTC. Translated, it gives CATGTGSWANYGYTF.

This clone was detected a few times. The sample holds other DNA sequences that translate to the same CDR3. The chain links TRBV25-1 to TRBJ2-5; D unresolved. V gave up 2 bases and J gave up 5 bases, with 6 bases separating them. There are 12 residues in the CDR3. The V gene's germline CDR1 is MGHDK and CDR2 SYGVNS. CDR3 DNA sequence: TGTGCCAGCAGTGAAGGGCTGGAGACCCAGTACTTC. Translation: CASSEGLETQYF.

The rearrangement links TRBV2 to TRBJ1-5; D perhaps matches TRBD1 (6 bases). Germline V gene lookup returns CDR1 SNHLY and CDR2 FYNNEI. The length of the CDR3 is 15 residues. Trimming cost V 2 bases and J 3 bases, with 11 bases left between them. CDR3 amino acids: CASSEQQGYNQPQHF. The CDR3 DNA reads as TGTGCCAGCAGTGAACAACAGGGCTACAATCAGCCCCAGCATTTT.

This clone showed up just a few times. V and J are TRBV10-3 and TRBJ2-5; D is undetermined. The CDR3 loop spans 12 amino acids. The germline V gene has CDR1 ENHRY and CDR2 SYGVKD. V shed 2 bases and J shed 5 bases, with 6 bases lying between them. The chain's CDR3 is CAISEAAETQYF. DNA of the CDR3: TGTGCCATCAGTGAGGCGGCGGAGACCCAGTACTTC.

Concerning this clone itself: Being one base from a much bigger clone, this may be a read error. Within the sample, other DNA sequences also encode this same CDR3. The rearrangement joins TRBV9 to TRBJ1-3, with 10 bases matching TRBD1. V shed 3 bases and J 3 bases; nucleotides not matched to a gene: 3. The CDR3 contains 15 residues. CDR1 SGDLS and CDR2 YYNGEE come from the germline V gene. CDR3 protein: CASSADRGLGNTIYF. CDR3 nucleotide sequence: TGTGCCAGCAGCGCCGACAGGGGGCTTGGAAACACCATATATTTT. Complete variable domain (other parts from reference TRBV9 and TRBJ1-3): DSGVTQTPKHLITATGQRVTLRCSPRSGDLSVYWYQQSLDQGLQFLIQYYNGEERAKGNILERFSAQQFPDLHSELNLSSLELGDSALYFCASSADRGLGNTIYFGEGSWLTVV.

This clone was found many times. V usage is TRBV19 and J usage is TRBJ1-1; D not resolved. This CDR3 has 13 amino acids. Germline V gene lookup returns CDR1 LNHDA and CDR2 SQIVND (reference sequence). V was pared by 4 bases and J by 3 bases, with 9 bases between. The CDR3 reads CASSSFADTEAFF. Here the CDR3 DNA reads TGTGCCAGTAGTAGTTTCGCGGACACTGAAGCTTTCTTT.

J is TRBJ1-1 and V is TRBV27; TRBD1 is a possible D gene (6 bases). In germline, CDR1 is MNHEY, CDR2 SMNVEV (reference sequence). The V and J ends lost 6 bases and 0 bases respectively, with 11 bases between them. This CDR3 spans 14 amino acids. The DNA of the CDR3 is TGTGCCAGCAGAGTTAGGGACATGAACACTGAAGCTTTCTTT. This sequence encodes CASRVRDMNTEAFF.

The table lists this clone with a count of one. The chain links TRBV15 to TRBJ1-5; a possible D gene is TRBD1 (5 bases). V was clipped by 6 bases and J by 6 bases, with 15 bases between them. The CDR3 length is 14 residues. The germline V gene encodes CDR1 LNHNV and CDR2 YYDKDF (reference sequence). CDR3 in DNA: TGTGCCACCAGTCCAGGGAAAAGGGGTCAGCCCCAGCATTTT. As protein: CATSPGKRGQPQHF.

The chain recombines TRBV4-3 with TRBJ1-4; 7 bases are a match to TRBD1. From germline, CDR1 is LGHNA and CDR2 YSLEER. The CDR3 has 15 residues. V shed 2 bases, J shed 8 bases, and the junction held 8 bases outside the gene matches. The CDR3 is CASSQNRDSREKLFF. The DNA of the CDR3 is TGCGCCAGCAGCCAAAACCGGGACAGCAGGGAAAAACTGTTTTTT.

This chain uses TRBV5-1 with TRBJ2-1; D is unclear. V dropped 0 bases and J dropped 0 bases, with 7 bases sitting between them. CDR3 length: 15 residues. The germline CDR1 and CDR2 sequences are SGHRS and YFSETQ. CDR3 residues: CASSLGPSSYNEQFF. The CDR3, as DNA: TGCGCCAGCAGCTTGGGGCCTAGCTCCTACAATGAGCAGTTCTTC.

The chain employs TRBV5-1 and TRBJ2-2; D possibly corresponds to TRBD1 (5 bases). Trimming removed 4 bases from V and 7 bases from J, with 14 bases in between. The CDR3 is 14 residues long. Per the germline V gene, CDR1 is SGHRS and CDR2 is YFSETQ. CDR3 sequence reads: CASSPTQGYGELFF. CDR3 DNA sequence: TGCGCCAGCAGCCCAACGCAGGGCTACGGGGAGCTGTTTTTT.

V usage is TRBV28 and J usage is TRBJ1-2; TRBD1 might be the D (5 bases). The CDR3 totals 14 residues. The germline V gene has CDR1 MDHEN and CDR2 SYDVKM. Between the trimmed V and J ends, which lost 3 bases and 7 bases, there was a span of 15 bases. Here the CDR3 reads CASSFTGLLGGYTF. CDR3 in DNA: TGTGCCAGCAGTTTTACGGGACTATTGGGTGGCTACACCTTC.

The gene calls are TRBV6-5 and TRBJ2-7, with D tentatively TRBD2 (5 bases). The CDR3 runs to 14 residues. The germline V and J ends were trimmed by 5 bases and 6 bases, with 17 bases remaining between them. CDR1 is MNHEY and CDR2 is SVGAGI in the germline V gene. As DNA, the CDR3 is TGTGCCAGCAGTAGCCCTGATGGGAGCGGCGAGCAGTACTTC. Translation: CASSSPDGSGEQYF.

This chain uses TRBV2 with TRBJ1-5, with 7 bases lining up with TRBD1. Germline-derived CDR1 and CDR2 are SNHLY and FYNNEI. The CDR3 totals 15 residues. V shed 3 bases, J shed 3 bases, and the junction held 5 bases outside the gene matches. The CDR3 is CASSEEGTVNQPQHF. In nucleotides, the CDR3 is TGTGCCAGCAGTGAGGAGGGGACAGTCAATCAGCCCCAGCATTTT.

In the case of this clone: The junction departs from germline at one end; a sequencing error may be responsible. The chain recombines TRBV5-5 with TRBJ2-7; TRBD1 might be the D (7 bases). Germline values: CDR1 SGHKS, CDR2 YYEKEE (reference sequence). The CDR3 contains 11 residues. CDR3 bases: TGTGCCAGCAGCTCAGGGGGGACAGAAGCCTTC. It is translated as CASSSGGTEAF.

The chain uses TRBV5-1 and TRBJ2-1; 7 nucleotides align to TRBD1. Germline V gene data show CDR1 as SGHRS and CDR2 as YFSETQ. Trimming at V came to 8 bases and at J to 0 bases, leaving 8 bases not matched to a gene. The CDR3 is made up of 15 amino acids. Written as DNA, the CDR3 is TGCGCCAGTAAGGACAGGCCGAGCTCCTACAATGAGCAGTTCTTC. Amino acid sequence: CASKDRPSSYNEQFF.

As regards this clone: The same CDR3 is also encoded by other DNA sequences in this sample. The rearrangement links TRBV7-2 to TRBJ1-5; TRBD1 agrees at 9 bases. The CDR3 runs to 15 residues. CDR1 SGHTA and CDR2 FQGNSA come from the germline V gene. Trimming removed 2 bases from V and 7 bases from J; junction bases left unmatched: 6. CDR3 residues: CASSLRGQGGQPQHF. Written as DNA, the CDR3 is TGTGCCAGCAGCTTAAGGGGACAGGGCGGGCAGCCCCAGCATTTT.

This clone was picked up many times. The rearrangement links TRBV13 to TRBJ2-3; weak D call: TRBD1 (6 bases). CDR3 size: 14 residues. The V and J ends lost 4 bases and 6 bases respectively, with 14 bases between them. The germline V gene has CDR1 PRHDT and CDR2 FYEKMQ (reference sequence). This chain's CDR3 is CASSSGQTVDTQYF. The CDR3 DNA reads as TGTGCCAGCAGCTCAGGACAGACTGTCGATACGCAGTATTTT.

The chain couples TRBV30 to TRBJ1-3; possible D gene TRBD1, 6 bases. Trimming stripped 1 base from V and 2 bases from J, with 12 bases between. Germline V gene lookup returns CDR1 GTSNPN and CDR2 SVGIG (reference sequence). CDR3 length equals 15 residues. The CDR3 loop reads CAWSARTVPGNTIYF. CDR3 DNA: TGTGCCTGGAGTGCACGGACAGTCCCTGGAAACACCATATATTTT.

The chain combines TRBV4-2 with TRBJ2-7, with D perhaps matching TRBD2 (5 bases). V lost 5 bases and J lost 3, with 11 bases in between. Germline loops: CDR1 LGHNA, CDR2 YNFKEQ. The CDR3 runs to 13 residues. CDR3 sequence reads: CASSTRLYYEQYF. CDR3 coding DNA: TGTGCCAGCAGCACCCGACTATACTACGAGCAGTACTTC.

A note on this clone: Other nucleotide sequences from this sample produce the same CDR3. The rearrangement joins TRBV7-2 to TRBJ2-7; 13 bases are shared with TRBD2. The CDR3 runs to 15 residues. Germline CDR1 reads SGHTA; CDR2 reads FQGNSA. V shed 5 bases, J shed 2 bases, and the junction held 3 bases outside the gene matches. DNA for the CDR3: TGTGCCAGCAGCCTACTAGCGGGAGGGCCCTACGAGCAGTACTTC. Its translation is CASSLLAGGPYEQYF.

The rearrangement joins TRBV28 to TRBJ1-1; D is perhaps TRBD1 (5 bases). CDR3 length: 12 amino acids. The germline CDR1 and CDR2 sequences are MDHEN and SYDVKM. The V end was cut by 2 bases, the J end by 11 bases, with 12 bases between. CDR3 in DNA: TGTGCCAGCAGTTTAGACAGCGTCCGGGCTTTCTTT. It specifies CASSLDSVRAFF.

The rearrangement joins TRBV11-3 to TRBJ2-3, with no clear D. CDR3 length equals 14 residues. CDR1 is SGHNT, CDR2 YENEEA, per germline. V was pared by 1 base and J by 5 bases, with 10 bases between. The CDR3 DNA reads as TGTGCCAGCAGCTTAGGCGACTTGGGAGATACGCAGTATTTT. Its protein product is CASSLGDLGDTQYF. Using reference TRBV11-3 and TRBJ2-3 for the parts outside the CDR3, the full variable domain is EAGVVQSPRYKIIEKKQPVAFWCNPISGHNTLYWYLQNLGQGPELLIRYENEEAVDDSQLPKDRFSAERLKGVDSTLKIQPAELGDSAVYLCASSLGDLGDTQYFGPGTRLTVL.

The chain is built from TRBV30 and TRBJ2-1; 12 nucleotides line up with TRBD2. The V segment lost 2 bases and the J segment 2 bases; nucleotides outside the gene matches: 4. The CDR3 length is 16 residues. Germline CDR1 reads GTSNPN; CDR2 reads SVGIG (reference sequence). The DNA for the CDR3 is TGTGCCTGGAGTCTCGCTAGCGGGGGGGCCTACAATGAGCAGTTCTTC. It specifies CAWSLASGGAYNEQFF.

Comment on this clone: The identical CDR3 is also encoded by other nucleotide sequences in the sample. The chain links TRBV7-3 to TRBJ2-2; D not resolved. CDR1 and CDR2 (germline): SGHTA, FQGTGA. The CDR3 runs to 13 residues. V dropped 1 base and J dropped 6 bases, with 6 bases sitting between them. The CDR3 protein is CASSLIVAGELFF. The CDR3 nucleotides are TGTGCCAGCAGCTTAATCGTTGCCGGGGAGCTGTTTTTT.